This T cell receptor beta chain is from a study of cytomegalovirus exposure and HLA in healthy donors. Overall study: Roughly 180 million T cells yielded more than 90 million unique TCR beta sequences, as an earlier analysis found. Findings and limits, study-wide: The HLA-A and HLA-B alleles of most subjects were reportedly predicted accurately from TCR beta sequences.

The donors were healthy bone marrow donors. This clone was counted a single time. The antigen remains unidentified. 13 Jbeta primers and 60 Vbeta primers were used for the PCR. Original analysis: Later work found around 80 million unique TCR beta chains, with 9.5 million to 12 million shared. Method: immunoSEQ multiplex PCR; TCRdb's copy keeps in-frame clones and lacks some. V and J calls plus clone size are reproduced from that table; the DNA served to infer D and trimming. The table has 170,000 or so clones, around 77% seen once; the top ten hold around 1.6%. V was pared by 2 bases and J by 6 bases, with 7 bases of the junction left unmatched. This CDR3 region has 15 residues. The germline V gene encodes CDR1 GTSNPN and CDR2 SVGIG (reference sequence).

This clonotype was obtained from a woman aged 30 to 39 in good health and CMV-seronegative. Input material: PBMCs. The chain employs TRBV30 and TRBJ2-1, with 10 bases that match TRBD1. Here the CDR3 reads CAWSLGTGALNEQFF. CDR3 sequence (DNA): TGTGCCTGGAGTTTAGGGACAGGGGCCCTCAATGAGCAGTTCTTC.